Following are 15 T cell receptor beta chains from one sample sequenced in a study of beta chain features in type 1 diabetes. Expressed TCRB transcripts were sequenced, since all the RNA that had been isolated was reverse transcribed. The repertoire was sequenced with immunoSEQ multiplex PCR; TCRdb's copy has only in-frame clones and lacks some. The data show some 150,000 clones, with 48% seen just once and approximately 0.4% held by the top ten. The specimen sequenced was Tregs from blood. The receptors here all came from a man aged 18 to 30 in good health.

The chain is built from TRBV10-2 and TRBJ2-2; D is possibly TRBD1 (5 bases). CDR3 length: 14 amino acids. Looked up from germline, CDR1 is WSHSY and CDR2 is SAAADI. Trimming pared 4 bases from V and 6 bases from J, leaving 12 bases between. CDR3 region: CASSALLGPGELFF. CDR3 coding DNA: TGCGCCAGCAGTGCCCTACTGGGGCCCGGGGAGCTGTTTTTT.

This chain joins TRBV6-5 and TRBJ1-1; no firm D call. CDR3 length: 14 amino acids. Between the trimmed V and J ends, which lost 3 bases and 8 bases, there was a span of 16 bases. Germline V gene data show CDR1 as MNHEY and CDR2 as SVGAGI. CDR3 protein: CASSYFSRQKEAFF. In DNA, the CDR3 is TGTGCCAGCAGTTATTTTTCGAGGCAGAAAGAAGCTTTCTTT.

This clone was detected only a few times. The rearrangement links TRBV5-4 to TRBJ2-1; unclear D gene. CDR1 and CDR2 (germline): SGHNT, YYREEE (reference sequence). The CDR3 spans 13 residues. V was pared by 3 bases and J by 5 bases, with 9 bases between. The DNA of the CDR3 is TGTGCCAGCAGCTCGCAGGTCCACAATGAGCAGTTCTTC. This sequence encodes CASSSQVHNEQFF. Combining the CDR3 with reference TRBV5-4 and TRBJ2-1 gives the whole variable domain ETGVTQSPTHLIKTRGQQVTLRCSSQSGHNTVSWYQQALGQGPQFIFQYYREEENGRGNFPPRFSGLQFPNYSSELNVNALELDDSALYLCASSSQVHNEQFFGPGTRLTVL.

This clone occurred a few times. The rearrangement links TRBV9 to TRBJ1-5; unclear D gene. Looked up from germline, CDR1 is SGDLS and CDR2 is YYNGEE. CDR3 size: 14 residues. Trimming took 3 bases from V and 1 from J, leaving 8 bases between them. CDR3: CASSGGWSNQPQHF. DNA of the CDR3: TGTGCCAGCAGCGGAGGCTGGAGCAATCAGCCCCAGCATTTT.

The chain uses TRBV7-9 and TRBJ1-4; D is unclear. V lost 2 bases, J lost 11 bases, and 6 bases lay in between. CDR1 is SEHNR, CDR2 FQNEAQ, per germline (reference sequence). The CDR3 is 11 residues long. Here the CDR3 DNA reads TGTGCCAGCAGCTTATCTCGGAAACTGTTTTTT. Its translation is CASSLSRKLFF.

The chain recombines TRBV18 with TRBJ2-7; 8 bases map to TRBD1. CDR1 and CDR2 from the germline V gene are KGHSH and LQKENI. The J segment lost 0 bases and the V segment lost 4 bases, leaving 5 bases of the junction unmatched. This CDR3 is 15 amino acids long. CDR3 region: CASSLQGASSYEQYF. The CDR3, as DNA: TGTGCCAGCTCACTTCAGGGGGCTTCCTCCTACGAGCAGTACTTC.

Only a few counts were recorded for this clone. The CDR3 nucleotides are TGTGCCAGCAGCTTATACGCGGGAGGAGGGACAGATACGCAGTATTTT. Amino acid sequence: CASSLYAGGGTDTQYF. The chain is built from TRBV7-2 and TRBJ2-3; TRBD2 aligns across 8 bases. The CDR3 is 16 amino acids. The germline gives CDR1 SGHTA, CDR2 FQGNSA. The J segment lost 3 bases and the V segment lost 2 bases, leaving 7 bases of the junction unmatched.

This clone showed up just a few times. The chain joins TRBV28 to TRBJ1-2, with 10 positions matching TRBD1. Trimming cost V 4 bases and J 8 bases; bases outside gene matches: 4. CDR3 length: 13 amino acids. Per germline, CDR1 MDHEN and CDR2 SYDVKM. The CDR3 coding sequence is TGTGCCAGCAGTTGGGGACAGGGGAGGGGCTACACCTTC. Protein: CASSWGQGRGYTF.

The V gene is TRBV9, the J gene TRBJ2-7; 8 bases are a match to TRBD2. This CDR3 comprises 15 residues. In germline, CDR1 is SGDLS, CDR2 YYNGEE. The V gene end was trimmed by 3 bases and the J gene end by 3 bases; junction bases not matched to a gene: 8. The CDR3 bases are TGTGCCAGCAGCGCCGGGGGGGGTACTTTCTACGAGCAGTACTTC. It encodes CASSAGGGTFYEQYF.

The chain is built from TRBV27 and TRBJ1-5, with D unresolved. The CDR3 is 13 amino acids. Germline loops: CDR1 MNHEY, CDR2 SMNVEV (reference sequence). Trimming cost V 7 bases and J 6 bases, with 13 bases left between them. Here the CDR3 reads CASTPGVGQPQHF. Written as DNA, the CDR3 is TGTGCCAGCACTCCCGGGGTGGGTCAGCCCCAGCATTTT.

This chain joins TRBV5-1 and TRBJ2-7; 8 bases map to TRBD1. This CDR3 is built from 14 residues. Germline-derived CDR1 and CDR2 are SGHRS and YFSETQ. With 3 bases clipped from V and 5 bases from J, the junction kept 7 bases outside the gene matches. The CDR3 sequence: CASSSGTGPHEQYF. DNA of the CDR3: TGCGCCAGCAGCTCCGGGACAGGCCCCCACGAGCAGTACTTC.

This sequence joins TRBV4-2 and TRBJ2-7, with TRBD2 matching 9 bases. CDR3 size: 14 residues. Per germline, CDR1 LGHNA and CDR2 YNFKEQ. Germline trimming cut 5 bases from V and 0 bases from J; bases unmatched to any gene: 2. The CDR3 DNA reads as TGTGCCAGCAGCGAAGCGGGAGGCTCCTACGAGCAGTACTTC. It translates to CASSEAGGSYEQYF.

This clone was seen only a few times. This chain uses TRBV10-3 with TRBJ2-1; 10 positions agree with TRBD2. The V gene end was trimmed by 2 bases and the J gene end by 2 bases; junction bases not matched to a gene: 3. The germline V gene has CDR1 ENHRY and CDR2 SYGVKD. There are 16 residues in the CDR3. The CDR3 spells CAISERLAGPYNEQFF. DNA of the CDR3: TGTGCCATCAGTGAGAGACTAGCGGGCCCCTACAATGAGCAGTTCTTC.

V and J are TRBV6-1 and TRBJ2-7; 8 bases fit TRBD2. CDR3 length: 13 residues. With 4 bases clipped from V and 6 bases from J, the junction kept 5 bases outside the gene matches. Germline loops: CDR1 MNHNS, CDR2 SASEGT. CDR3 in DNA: TGTGCCAGCAGTGGAAGACTAGCGAGCGAGCAGTACTTC. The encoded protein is CASSGRLASEQYF.

The CDR3 loop reads CASRQGSNEKLFF. CDR3 DNA: TGTGCCAGCAGACAGGGTTCTAATGAAAAACTGTTTTTT. The rearrangement uses TRBV28 and TRBJ1-4, with a weak D call TRBD1 (6 bases). Trimming cost V 6 bases and J 3 bases, with 8 bases left between them. Germline CDR1 reads MDHEN; CDR2 reads SYDVKM. The CDR3 extends over 13 amino acids.